Each of the 28 T cell receptor beta chains below was sequenced from the same sample in a study of radiation and T cells in renal cell carcinoma. Sequencing was performed with immunoSEQ multiplex PCR; in TCRdb, only in-frame clones are kept and a portion is missing. The table has 120,000 or so clones, around nine tenths seen once. This sample's time point: blood 2 weeks post-SBRT. Treatment described: 15 Gy SBRT to primary tumor, nephrectomy 4 weeks later. The sample was blood, taken from a patient whose treatment included radiotherapy and nephrectomy. The receptors were gathered from a woman aged 70 to 79 with renal cell carcinoma.

The chain has TRBV7-2 and TRBJ2-6; D call uncertain. Trimming took 1 base from V and 0 from J, leaving 13 bases between them. In germline, CDR1 is SGHTA, CDR2 FQGNSA. The CDR3 sequence is 18 residues long. In DNA form, the CDR3 reads TGTGCCAGCAGCTTAGAAATAGGGCGACTCTCTGGGGCCAACGTCCTGACTTTC. This translates into CASSLEIGRLSGANVLTF.

The chain joins TRBV13 to TRBJ2-1; D could derive from TRBD1 or TRBD2 (5 bases each). Germline lookup yields CDR1 PRHDT and CDR2 FYEKMQ (reference sequence). The CDR3 extends over 16 amino acids. V lost 4 bases, J lost 7 bases, and 20 bases lay in between. This CDR3 reads CASSSPGAAGGNEQFF. The CDR3 DNA sequence: TGTGCCAGCAGCTCCCCCGGAGCGGCTGGGGGTAATGAGCAGTTCTTC.

The V call is TRBV9, the J call TRBJ2-7, with 7 bases that match TRBD1. There are 14 residues in the CDR3. V lost 2 bases to trimming and J lost 1 base; unmatched junction nucleotides: 3. Germline V gene data show CDR1 as SGDLS and CDR2 as YYNGEE. Here the CDR3 reads CASSVRDSSYEQYF. CDR3 in DNA: TGTGCCAGCAGCGTCCGGGACAGTTCCTACGAGCAGTACTTC.

The chain uses TRBV18 and TRBJ2-5, with 13 bases matching TRBD2. The length of the CDR3 is 16 residues. Germline lookup yields CDR1 KGHSH and CDR2 LQKENI. The V and J ends lost 1 base and 5 bases, in that order; junction bases with no gene match: 4. This chain's CDR3 is CASSPRTSGGSETQYF. CDR3 DNA sequence: TGTGCCAGCTCACCACGGACTAGCGGGGGATCGGAGACCCAGTACTTC.

The chain has TRBV11-3 and TRBJ2-1; D not resolved. V lost 3 bases and J lost 10, with 22 bases in between. The CDR3 is 16 residues long. Germline CDR1 and CDR2: SGHNT and YENEEA. The CDR3 loop is CASSLSTGFGPGEQFF. The CDR3 coding sequence is TGTGCCAGCAGCTTGAGTACGGGCTTCGGTCCTGGGGAGCAGTTCTTC.

This chain connects TRBV6-4 to TRBJ1-1; D gene unclear. CDR3 length: 12 amino acids. CDR1 is MRHNA, CDR2 SNTAGT, per germline. With 2 bases removed from V and 8 bases from J, the gap between germline ends came to 9 bases. The CDR3 DNA reads as TGTGCCAGCAGTGACGCAACAGCCGAAGCTTTCTTT. Residues: CASSDATAEAFF.

The J gene is TRBJ2-1, the V gene TRBV7-3; 8 nucleotides line up with TRBD2. CDR1 and CDR2 from the germline V gene are SGHTA and FQGTGA. The trim removed 1 base at V and 5 bases at J, leaving 1 base unmatched. The CDR3 length is 14 residues. The CDR3 spells CASSLSGGNNEQFF. The DNA for the CDR3 is TGTGCCAGCAGCTTAAGCGGGGGGAACAATGAGCAGTTCTTC.

For this clone: One end of the junction varies from germline; a read error may be responsible. J is TRBJ1-1 and V is TRBV5-1, with D perhaps TRBD1 (6 bases). The CDR3 has 15 amino acids. Germline lookup yields CDR1 SGHRS and CDR2 YFSETQ. The CDR3 DNA sequence: TGCGCCAGCAGCTTGCGGGGGGGCGAGAACGCTGAAGCTTTCTTT. Encoded protein: CASSLRGGENAEAFF.

This rearrangement joins TRBV29-1 to TRBJ2-3; 14 nucleotides match TRBD2. V gave up 7 bases and J gave up 0 bases; unmatched junction bases: 6. Germline assignment: CDR1 SQVTM and CDR2 ANQGSEA. The CDR3 is 16 amino acids. The CDR3 DNA reads TGCAGCGGTGGGACTAGCGGGGGCCCTAGCACAGATACGCAGTATTTT. This translates into CSGGTSGGPSTDTQYF.

V is TRBV30 and J is TRBJ2-3; D ambiguous. V was clipped by 0 bases and J by 0 bases, with 10 bases between them. CDR3 length: 15 residues. Germline lookup yields CDR1 GTSNPN and CDR2 SVGIG (reference sequence). DNA for the CDR3: TGTGCCTGGAGTGTAGTGCAGTCTAGCACAGATACGCAGTATTTT. Its translation is CAWSVVQSSTDTQYF. The full variable domain, rest sourced from reference TRBV30 and TRBJ2-3, is SQTIHQWPATLVQPVGSPLSLECTVEGTSNPNLYWYRQAAGRGLQLLFYSVGIGQISSEVPQNLSASRPQDRQFILSSKKLLLSDSGFYLCAWSVVQSSTDTQYFGPGTRLTVL.

A single count supports this clone. The chain joins TRBV7-2 to TRBJ1-1; D remains ambiguous. V dropped 4 bases and J dropped 5 bases, with 11 bases sitting between them. CDR1 is SGHTA, CDR2 FQGNSA, per germline. This CDR3 is built from 13 residues. Here the CDR3 DNA reads TGTGCCAGCAGCTCTTGGGAGGGAACTGAAGCTTTCTTT. Its translation: CASSSWEGTEAFF.

V is TRBV11-3 and J is TRBJ2-3; D gene unclear. The ends were cut back, 1 base at V and 2 bases at J, with 1 base in the middle. The germline gives CDR1 SGHNT, CDR2 YENEEA. CDR3 length: 12 residues. CDR3 sequence (DNA): TGTGCCAGCAGCTTAGTCACAGATACGCAGTATTTT. Residues: CASSLVTDTQYF.

On this clone itself: This same CDR3 is encoded by further DNA sequences in the sample. V gene TRBV7-2 combines with J gene TRBJ2-3, with TRBD2 as a possible D gene (5 bases). The CDR3 has 13 amino acids. V gave up 0 bases and J gave up 5 bases, with 6 bases separating them. CDR1 is SGHTA and CDR2 is FQGNSA in the germline V gene. The DNA of the CDR3 is TGTGCCAGCAGCTTAGCAGGAGGAGATACGCAGTATTTT. This translates into CASSLAGGDTQYF.

J is TRBJ1-1 and V is TRBV5-1; no firm D call. The germline V gene has CDR1 SGHRS and CDR2 YFSETQ. CDR3 length equals 13 residues. V was clipped by 3 bases and J by 0 bases, with 6 bases between them. As DNA, the CDR3 is TGCGCCAGCAGCTCAATGCTGAACACTGAAGCTTTCTTT. Protein sequence: CASSSMLNTEAFF.

The count of this clone is one. The V and J genes are TRBV5-1 and TRBJ1-1, with a weak D call TRBD1 (5 bases). This CDR3 contains 16 residues. In germline, CDR1 is SGHRS, CDR2 YFSETQ. The V end lost 3 bases, the J end lost 1 base, and 16 bases lay between the germline ends. Written as DNA, the CDR3 is TGCGCCAGCAGCTCTGCCGGGACGAAGGGGAACACTGAAGCTTTCTTT. The encoded protein is CASSSAGTKGNTEAFF.

This chain connects TRBV19 to TRBJ1-1; TRBD1 matches 9 bases. J gave up 12 bases and V 8 bases, and 1 base lay outside the gene matches. Germline V gene sequence: CDR1 LNHDA, CDR2 SQIVND (reference sequence). CDR3 length: 9 amino acids. The CDR3 bases are TGTGCCAGTGGGACAGGGACTTTCTTT. Its translation: CASGTGTFF. Variable domain in full (rest from reference TRBV19 and TRBJ1-1): DGGITQSPKYLFRKEGQNVTLSCEQNLNHDAMYWYRQDPGQGLRLIYYSQIVNDFQKGDIAEGYSVSREKKESFPLTVTSAQKNPTAFYLCASGTGTFFGQGTRLTVV.

The chain recombines TRBV6-1 with TRBJ1-5; no clear D. Trimming removed 3 bases from V and 11 bases from J, with 20 bases in between. Germline V gene lookup returns CDR1 MNHNS and CDR2 SASEGT. The CDR3 is 15 amino acids. In nucleotides, the CDR3 is TGTGCCAGCAGTGAGGGCAGTATAGCAAAGATGGCCCAGCATTTT. Protein sequence: CASSEGSIAKMAQHF.

The rearrangement links TRBV7-2 to TRBJ1-1, with D possibly matching TRBD1 (6 bases). Germline V gives CDR1 SGHTA, CDR2 FQGNSA. The CDR3 covers 17 residues. V shed 2 bases and J shed 4 bases, with 20 bases lying between them. The CDR3 nucleotides are TGTGCCAGCAGCTTAAGATCACAGGGCGGTTTGGTCACTGAAGCTTTCTTT. Its translation is CASSLRSQGGLVTEAFF.

V is TRBV11-3 and J is TRBJ1-3; unclear D gene. CDR1 and CDR2 (germline): SGHNT, YENEEA. CDR3 length: 15 residues. V lost 2 bases, J lost 0 bases, and 8 bases lay in between. For the CDR3, the DNA is TGTGCCAGCAGCTTAAGGAGGACCTCTGGAAACACCATATATTTT. This encodes CASSLRRTSGNTIYF. The full variable domain, completed using reference TRBV11-3 and TRBJ1-3, is EAGVVQSPRYKIIEKKQPVAFWCNPISGHNTLYWYLQNLGQGPELLIRYENEEAVDDSQLPKDRFSAERLKGVDSTLKIQPAELGDSAVYLCASSLRRTSGNTIYFGEGSWLTVV.

The V and J genes are TRBV5-1 and TRBJ2-7, with 10 positions matching TRBD1. The ends lost 1 base at V and 9 bases at J; junction bases unmatched: 13. The CDR3 sequence is 16 residues long. Per germline, CDR1 SGHRS and CDR2 YFSETQ. The CDR3, as DNA: TGCGCCAGCAGCTTGTCGTCCCCGGGAGGACAGGGGGTGCAGTACTTC. This translates into CASSLSSPGGQGVQYF.

The chain couples TRBV9 to TRBJ2-5; 12 nucleotides line up with TRBD1. The CDR3 covers 15 residues. V trimming: 4 bases; J trimming: 5 bases; junction bases outside the gene matches: 6. Looked up from germline, CDR1 is SGDLS and CDR2 is YYNGEE. The CDR3 spells CASSPGQGAAETQYF. CDR3 sequence (DNA): TGTGCCAGCAGCCCGGGACAGGGGGCTGCCGAGACCCAGTACTTC.

The CDR3 here is CAWSPDSAYEQYF. Written as DNA, the CDR3 is TGTGCCTGGAGTCCGGACAGCGCCTACGAGCAGTACTTC. This chain uses TRBV30 with TRBJ2-7, with a possible D match to TRBD1 (6 bases). Trimming cost V 2 bases and J 2 bases, with 10 bases left between them. Germline CDR1 reads GTSNPN; CDR2 reads SVGIG (reference sequence). This CDR3 contains 13 residues.

The chain links TRBV11-2 to TRBJ2-2, with D maybe TRBD2 (6 bases). This CDR3 has 14 residues. Germline values: CDR1 SGHAT, CDR2 FQNNGV. Between the trimmed V and J ends, which lost 2 bases and 5 bases, there was a span of 9 bases. CDR3 in amino acids: CASSLQRVTGELFF. The DNA of the CDR3 is TGTGCCAGCAGCTTACAGCGGGTGACCGGGGAGCTGTTTTTT. The complete variable domain, with remaining parts taken from reference TRBV11-2 and TRBJ2-2, reads EAGVAQSPRYKIIEKRQSVAFWCNPISGHATLYWYQQILGQGPKLLIQFQNNGVVDDSQLPKDRFSAERLKGVDSTLKIQPAKLEDSAVYLCASSLQRVTGELFFGEGSRLTVL.

This clone occurred many times. The V and J genes are TRBV6-5 and TRBJ2-1; 8 bases map to TRBD2. This CDR3 has 15 amino acids. V was clipped by 6 bases and J by 4 bases; unmatched bases: 8. Germline-derived CDR1 and CDR2 are MNHEY and SVGAGI. CDR3 amino acids: CASSPLLAVYNEQFF. CDR3 bases: TGTGCCAGCAGCCCCCTACTAGCGGTGTACAATGAGCAGTTCTTC.

The chain recombines TRBV19 with TRBJ2-2; the match to TRBD1 covers 10 bases. There are 16 residues in the CDR3. The germline V gene has CDR1 LNHDA and CDR2 SQIVND (reference sequence). V lost 5 bases and J lost 6; bases outside the gene matches: 9. This chain's CDR3 is CASSLRTGGSAGELFF. The CDR3 nucleotides read TGTGCCAGTAGTCTTCGGACAGGGGGTAGCGCCGGGGAGCTGTTTTTT.

This clone has a count of ten or more. The chain is built from TRBV29-1 and TRBJ2-7; no firm D call. Germline loops: CDR1 SQVTM, CDR2 ANQGSEA. The V gene lost 4 bases and the J gene lost 1 base, with 5 bases spanning the gap. The CDR3 runs 11 residues. The CDR3 sequence is CSVVLSYEQYF. For the CDR3, the DNA is TGCAGCGTTGTTTTGTCCTACGAGCAGTACTTC.

This chain connects TRBV27 to TRBJ2-1; tentative D call: TRBD2 (7 bases). The CDR3 length is 16 residues. Between the trimmed V and J ends, which lost 6 bases and 0 bases, there was a span of 15 bases. Germline CDR1 reads MNHEY; CDR2 reads SMNVEV (reference sequence). Written as DNA, the CDR3 is TGTGCCAGCAGGGGGGCGCGGGGGAGCTCCTACAATGAGCAGTTCTTC. It specifies CASRGARGSSYNEQFF.

The J gene is TRBJ2-2, the V gene TRBV19, with D unclear. The germline V gene encodes CDR1 LNHDA and CDR2 SQIVND (reference sequence). V was trimmed by 5 bases and J by 1 base, leaving 5 bases between them. The CDR3 extends over 13 amino acids. The DNA for the CDR3 is TGTGCCAGTAGTGAGGTGAACACCGGGGAGCTGTTTTTT. This gives the protein CASSEVNTGELFF.